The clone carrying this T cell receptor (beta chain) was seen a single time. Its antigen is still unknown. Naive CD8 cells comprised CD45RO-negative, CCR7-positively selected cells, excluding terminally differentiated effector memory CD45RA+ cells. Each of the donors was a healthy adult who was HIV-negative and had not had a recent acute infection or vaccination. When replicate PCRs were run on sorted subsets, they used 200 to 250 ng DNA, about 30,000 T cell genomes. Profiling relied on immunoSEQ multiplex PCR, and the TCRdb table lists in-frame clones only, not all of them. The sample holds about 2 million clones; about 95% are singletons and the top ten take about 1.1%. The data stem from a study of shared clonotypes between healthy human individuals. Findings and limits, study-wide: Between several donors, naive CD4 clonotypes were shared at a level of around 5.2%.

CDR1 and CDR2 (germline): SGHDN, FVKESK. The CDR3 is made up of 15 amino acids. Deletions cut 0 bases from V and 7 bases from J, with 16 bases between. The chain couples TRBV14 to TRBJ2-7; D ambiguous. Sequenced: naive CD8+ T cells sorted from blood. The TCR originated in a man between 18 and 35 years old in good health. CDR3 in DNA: TGTGCCAGCAGCCAAGAGTCGGCCCTTGCGAGGGAGCAGTACTTC. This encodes CASSQESALAREQYF.